These 4 T cell receptor beta chains share one sample of origin, sequenced in a study of beta chain features in type 1 diabetes. All of the isolated RNA was reverse transcribed, so expressed TCRB transcripts were sequenced. TCRdb's table, derived via immunoSEQ multiplex PCR, lists solely in-frame clones and lacks some. The profile covers under 300,000 clones, with around 26% appearing a single time and 3.5% to 4.5% taken by the ten largest. The sequenced sample was central memory CD4+ T cells from blood. The receptors originated from a young man in good health.

This chain connects TRBV5-1 to TRBJ2-7; D is unclear. The CDR3 is 12 residues long. With 4 bases removed from V and 9 bases from J, the gap between germline ends came to 14 bases. Germline V CDR1 and CDR2: SGHRS, YFSETQ. The CDR3 sequence: CASSQDLEGQYF. CDR3 DNA sequence: TGCGCCAGCAGCCAAGACTTGGAAGGGCAGTACTTC.

The rearrangement joins TRBV7-6 to TRBJ1-2; TRBD1 agrees at 7 bases. V lost 4 bases, J lost 4 bases, and 9 bases stayed unmatched. CDR3 length equals 15 residues. The germline V gene encodes CDR1 SGHVS and CDR2 FNYEAQ. This chain's CDR3 is CASSSLTGPPYGYTF. DNA for the CDR3: TGTGCCAGCAGCTCCTTGACAGGGCCACCCTATGGCTACACCTTC. The full variable domain, with the rest looked up from reference TRBV7-6 and TRBJ1-2, is GAGVSQSPRYKVTKRGQDVALRCDPISGHVSLYWYRQALGQGPEFLTYFNYEAQQDKSGLPNDRFSAERPEGSISTLTIQRTEQRDSAMYRCASSSLTGPPYGYTFGSGTRLTVV.

The gene calls are TRBV7-9 and TRBJ2-1, with 7 positions matching TRBD1. CDR1 SEHNR and CDR2 FQNEAQ come from the germline V gene (reference sequence). The V gene end was trimmed by 5 bases and the J gene end by 7 bases; junction bases not matched to a gene: 5. This CDR3 region has 13 residues. The CDR3 loop reads CASSPGTANEQFF. In nucleotides, the CDR3 is TGTGCCAGCAGCCCCGGGACAGCGAATGAGCAGTTCTTC.

The gene calls are TRBV14 and TRBJ2-6, with 7 bases aligning to TRBD1. Germline CDR1 is SGHDN and CDR2 is FVKESK. This CDR3 is 15 amino acids long. V lost 3 bases, J lost 4 bases, and 3 bases stayed unmatched. The CDR3 reads CASSQTGIGANVLTF. The DNA of the CDR3 is TGTGCCAGCAGCCAGACAGGGATCGGGGCCAACGTCCTGACTTTC.